A selection of T cell receptor beta chains follows, all from one sample in a study of cytomegalovirus exposure and HLA in healthy donors. The data were produced by immunoSEQ multiplex PCR, yet TCRdb's version contains in-frame clones alone and is incomplete. The table includes some 170,000 clones, roughly 80% detected once. What was sequenced was PBMCs. Receptor source: a woman in her 30s in good health and CMV-seropositive. The CDR3 runs from the conserved cysteine through the conserved F or W. Fields, in order: clone size, V gene, D gene, J gene, CDR3 protein, CDR3 DNA. A D gene is named only where the DNA matches it firmly. The size entry is marked missing in some rows and otherwise reads once, few, many or a size class.

size: .; V: TRBV7-2; D: .; J: TRBJ1-6; CDR3: CASSSLANSPLHF; DNA: TGTGCCAGCAGCTCCCTGGCCAATTCACCCCTCCACTTT
size: .; V: TRBV5-4; D: .; J: TRBJ2-5; CDR3: CASSLLRERNGEETQYF; DNA: TGTGCCAGCAGCTTGCTGAGGGAACGCAATGGCGAAGAGACCCAGTACTTC
size: .; V: TRBV19; D: .; J: TRBJ1-1; CDR3: CASRASTEPFF; DNA: TGTGCCAGTAGAGCGAGTACGGAACCTTTCTTT
size: .; V: TRBV7-9; D: TRBD1; J: TRBJ1-1; CDR3: CASSLPTTGRAMNTEAFF; DNA: TGTGCCAGCAGCTTACCGACGACAGGGCGGGCAATGAACACTGAAGCTTTCTTT
size: .; V: TRBV7-9; D: TRBD2; J: TRBJ2-3; CDR3: CASSLGLTGGHTDTQYF; DNA: TGTGCCAGCAGCTTGGGGCTAACGGGGGGGCACACAGATACGCAGTATTTT
size: .; V: TRBV7-9; D: TRBD2; J: TRBJ2-7; CDR3: CASRASGGTYEQYF; DNA: TGTGCCAGCAGGGCTAGCGGGGGAACCTACGAGCAGTACTTC
size: many; V: TRBV7-6; D: .; J: TRBJ2-1; CDR3: CASSLGPGGDDHNEQFF; DNA: TGTGCCAGCAGCTTAGGCCCTGGAGGGGACGATCATAATGAGCAGTTCTTC
size: .; V: TRBV9; D: .; J: TRBJ2-7; CDR3: CASSVGASYEQYF; DNA: TGTGCCAGCAGCGTAGGGGCCTCCTACGAGCAGTACTTC
size: .; V: TRBV25-1; D: .; J: TRBJ2-2; CDR3: CASSGQRSAGELFF; DNA: TGTGCCAGCAGTGGGCAGAGGAGCGCCGGGGAGCTGTTTTTT
size: few; V: TRBV19; D: TRBD1; J: TRBJ2-3; CDR3: CASSRDSADTQYF; DNA: TGTGCCAGTAGTAGGGACAGCGCAGATACGCAGTATTTT
size: few; V: TRBV20-1; D: .; J: TRBJ1-3; CDR3: CSAPFRNTIYF; DNA: TGCAGTGCCCCCTTCCGAAACACCATATATTTT
size: few; V: TRBV7-9; D: .; J: TRBJ2-7; CDR3: CASSLSQNSYEQYF; DNA: TGTGCCAGCAGCTTATCTCAGAACTCCTACGAGCAGTACTTC
size: few; V: TRBV27; D: .; J: TRBJ1-2; CDR3: CASRMRDFGGYTF; DNA: TGTGCCAGCAGGATGAGGGACTTCGGTGGCTACACCTTC
size: .; V: TRBV5-5; D: .; J: TRBJ1-4; CDR3: CASSLLGATNEKLFF; DNA: TGTGCCAGCAGCTTATTGGGCGCAACTAATGAAAAACTGTTTTTT
size: .; V: TRBV9; D: .; J: TRBJ1-4; CDR3: CASSVASSGGVEKLFF; DNA: TGTGCCAGCAGCGTAGCTTCGTCGGGGGGCGTTGAAAAACTGTTTTTT
size: .; V: TRBV7-9; D: TRBD1; J: TRBJ1-2; CDR3: CSSSPGTGVVGYTF; DNA: TGTTCCAGCAGCCCGGGGACAGGGGTGGTAGGCTACACCTTC
size: .; V: TRBV5-1; D: TRBD2; J: TRBJ2-7; CDR3: CASSRAGGISYEQYF; DNA: TGCGCCAGCAGTAGGGCGGGGGGGATATCCTACGAGCAGTACTTC
size: .; V: TRBV18; D: .; J: TRBJ1-1; CDR3: CASSDQANTEAFF; DNA: TGTGCCAGCTCAGATCAAGCGAACACTGAAGCTTTCTTT
size: .; V: TRBV25-1; D: TRBD2; J: TRBJ2-2; CDR3: CASLRTSGVNTGELFF; DNA: TGTGCCAGCCTCCGGACTAGCGGGGTGAACACCGGGGAGCTGTTTTTT
size: .; V: TRBV5-1; D: TRBD2; J: TRBJ2-5; CDR3: CASSGLAGHRETQYF; DNA: TGCGCCAGCAGCGGCCTAGCGGGGCATCGAGAGACCCAGTACTTC
size: .; V: TRBV7-8; D: TRBD2; J: TRBJ2-7; CDR3: CASKKGLGLYEQYF; DNA: TGTGCCAGCAAGAAAGGACTAGGCCTCTACGAGCAGTACTTC
size: few; V: TRBV6-6; D: TRBD1; J: TRBJ1-1; CDR3: CASSYGTAEAFF; DNA: TGTGCCAGCAGTTACGGGACAGCGGAAGCTTTCTTT
size: .; V: TRBV9; D: .; J: TRBJ2-2; CDR3: CASSRTGELFF; DNA: TGTGCCAGCAGTCGGACCGGGGAGCTGTTTTTT
size: few; V: TRBV9; D: TRBD2; J: TRBJ2-3; CDR3: CASTTSGGTDTQYF; DNA: TGTGCCAGTACCACTAGCGGCGGCACAGATACGCAGTATTTT
size: .; V: TRBV4-1; D: .; J: TRBJ1-2; CDR3: CASSQPGRHGYTF; DNA: TGCGCCAGCAGCCAACCGGGGAGGCATGGCTACACCTTC
size: .; V: TRBV28; D: .; J: TRBJ1-5; CDR3: CASSFPRPSRTDGPQHF; DNA: TGTGCCAGCAGTTTTCCCCGGCCCTCCCGGACAGATGGGCCCCAGCATTTT
size: .; V: TRBV2; D: .; J: TRBJ2-5; CDR3: CASSAGVGETQYF; DNA: TGTGCCAGCAGTGCAGGGGTGGGAGAGACCCAGTACTTC
size: .; V: TRBV4-3; D: .; J: TRBJ2-7; CDR3: CASSQDLPPYEQYF; DNA: TGCGCCAGCAGCCAAGATCTCCCCCCGTACGAGCAGTACTTC
size: .; V: TRBV30; D: .; J: TRBJ2-7; CDR3: CAWGAGFYEQYF; DNA: TGTGCCTGGGGGGCAGGATTCTACGAGCAGTACTTC
size: .; V: TRBV6-1; D: .; J: TRBJ1-1; CDR3: CASSENGLAEAFF; DNA: TGTGCCAGCAGTGAAAACGGGTTGGCTGAAGCTTTCTTT
size: .; V: TRBV6-1; D: TRBD1; J: TRBJ1-2; CDR3: CASSEGGRYRGSNGF; DNA: TGTGCCAGCAGTGAGGGGGGACGATACAGGGGTTCAAACGGATTC
size: .; V: TRBV7-2; D: .; J: TRBJ1-1; CDR3: CASSLEGGAEAFF; DNA: TGTGCCAGCAGCTTAGAAGGGGGTGCTGAAGCTTTCTTT
size: few; V: TRBV5-4; D: .; J: TRBJ1-1; CDR3: CASSLYIMNTEAFF; DNA: TGTGCCAGCAGCTTGTACATAATGAACACTGAAGCTTTCTTT
size: .; V: TRBV9; D: .; J: TRBJ2-5; CDR3: CASSVGSSEETQYF; DNA: TGTGCCAGCAGCGTAGGATCTTCGGAGGAGACCCAGTACTTC
size: .; V: TRBV18; D: .; J: TRBJ2-7; CDR3: CASSPLPRGSSYEQYF; DNA: TGTGCCAGCTCACCACTCCCCCGGGGGAGCTCCTACGAGCAGTACTTC
size: .; V: TRBV5-6; D: .; J: TRBJ2-7; CDR3: CASSAPREQYF; DNA: TGTGCCAGCAGCGCTCCCAGGGAGCAGTACTTC
size: .; V: TRBV7-2; D: .; J: TRBJ2-7; CDR3: CASSLAGLYEQYF; DNA: TGTGCCAGCAGCTTAGCGGGGCTCTACGAGCAGTACTTC